This T cell receptor (beta chain) was recorded in a study of blood T cell repertoires in COVID-19. Participant-given clinical history determined each cohort assignment. Either two negative PCRs, clearance, or symptom resolution qualified Cohort 3 donors as recovered. The authors' processing: By means of reference gene primer amplification, nucleated cell counts were estimated. The method was immunoSEQ multiplex PCR; TCRdb's version includes in-frame clones alone and lacks a portion of them. V and J calls and clone size are those listed in that table; D and trimming were worked out from the DNA. The data show some 490,000 clones, with roughly nine tenths seen just once and approximately 8.3% held by the top ten. CDR3 length: 14 residues. The V end lost 3 bases, the J end lost 7 bases, and 12 bases lay between the germline ends. CDR1 is MNHEY and CDR2 is SMNVEV in the germline V gene (reference sequence).

Sequenced: PBMCs or T cells enriched from blood (not recorded which). The chain carries TRBV27 and TRBJ1-4; D remains ambiguous. The TCR originated in a woman aged 55-75 years who had recovered from COVID-19. CDR3 region: CASSFYSGSEKLFF. The CDR3 DNA sequence: TGTGCCAGCAGTTTTTATTCGGGGAGTGAAAAACTGTTTTTT. Using reference TRBV27 and TRBJ1-4 for the parts outside the CDR3, the full variable domain is EAQVTQNPRYLITVTGKKLTVTCSQNMNHEYMSWYRQDPGLGLRQIYYSMNVEVTDKGDVPEGYKVSRKEKRNFPLILESPSPNQTSLYFCASSFYSGSEKLFFGSGTQLSVL.